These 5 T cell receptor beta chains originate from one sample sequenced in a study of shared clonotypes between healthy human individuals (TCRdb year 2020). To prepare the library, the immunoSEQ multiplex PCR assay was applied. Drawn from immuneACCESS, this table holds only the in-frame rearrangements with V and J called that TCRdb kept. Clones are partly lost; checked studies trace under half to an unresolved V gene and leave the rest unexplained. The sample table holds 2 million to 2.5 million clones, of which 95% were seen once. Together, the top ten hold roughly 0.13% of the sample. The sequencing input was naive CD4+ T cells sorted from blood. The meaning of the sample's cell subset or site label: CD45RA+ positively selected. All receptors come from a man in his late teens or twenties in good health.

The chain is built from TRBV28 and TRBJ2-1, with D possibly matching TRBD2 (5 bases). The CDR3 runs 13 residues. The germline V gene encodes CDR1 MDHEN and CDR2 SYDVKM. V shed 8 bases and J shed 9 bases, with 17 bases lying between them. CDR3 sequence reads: CASLEGGYGEQFF. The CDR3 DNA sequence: TGTGCCAGCCTAGAAGGCGGGTACGGTGAGCAGTTCTTC.

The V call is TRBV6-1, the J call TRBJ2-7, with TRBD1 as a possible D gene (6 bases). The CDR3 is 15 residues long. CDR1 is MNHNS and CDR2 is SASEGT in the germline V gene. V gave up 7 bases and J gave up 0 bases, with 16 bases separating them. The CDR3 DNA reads TGTGCCAGCACCGTAATAGACAGGAGCTCCTACGAGCAGTACTTC. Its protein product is CASTVIDRSSYEQYF.

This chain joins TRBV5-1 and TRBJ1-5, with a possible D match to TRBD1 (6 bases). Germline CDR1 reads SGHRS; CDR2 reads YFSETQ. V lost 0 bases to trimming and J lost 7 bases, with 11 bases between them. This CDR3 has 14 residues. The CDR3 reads CASSLETGQQPQHF. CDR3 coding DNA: TGCGCCAGCAGCTTGGAAACAGGGCAGCAGCCCCAGCATTTT. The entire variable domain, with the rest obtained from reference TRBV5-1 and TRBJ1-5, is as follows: KAGVTQTPRYLIKTRGQQVTLSCSPISGHRSVSWYQQTPGQGLQFLFEYFSETQRNKGNFPGRFSGRQFSNSRSEMNVSTLELGDSALYLCASSLETGQQPQHFGDGTRLSIL.

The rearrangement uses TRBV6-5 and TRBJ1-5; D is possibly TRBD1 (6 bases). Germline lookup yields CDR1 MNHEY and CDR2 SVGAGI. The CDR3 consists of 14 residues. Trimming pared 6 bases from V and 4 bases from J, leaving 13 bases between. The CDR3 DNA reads TGTGCCAGCAGCCCTCAGGGGCCTAATCAGCCCCAGCATTTT. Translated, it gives CASSPQGPNQPQHF.

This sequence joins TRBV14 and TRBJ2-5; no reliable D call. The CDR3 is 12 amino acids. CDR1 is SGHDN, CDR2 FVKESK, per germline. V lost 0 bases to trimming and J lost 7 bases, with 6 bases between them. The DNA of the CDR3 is TGTGCCAGCAGCCAAGATTTAGGGACCCAGTACTTC. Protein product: CASSQDLGTQYF.